This T cell receptor beta chain was observed in a study of T cells expressing NK-cell markers. Background on the study: Seven of the eight sequenced donors were classified as HCMV-seropositive, and one was classified as seronegative.

Comment on this clonotype: Its antigen is unidentified.

TCRdb reprocessed the 5' RACE reads, with one entry per CDR3 protein and no DNA. The sample table includes 500,000 to 600,000 distinct CDR3 sequences. CDR1 and CDR2 (germline): MNHEY, SVGAGI. This CDR3 spans 13 amino acids. Study-wide results and caveats: Several of the donors also had these clonotypes leading their CD3+CD56-NKG2C+ fraction.

The material sequenced was blood T cells: a sorted CD56 or NKG2C T cell subset, CD4+ or CD8+ T cells, or bulk PBMC T cells (not recorded which). The source of this sequence is a man aged 18 to 35 in good health. V and J are TRBV6-5 and TRBJ2-7. The CDR3 loop is CASSYPNSYEQYF.